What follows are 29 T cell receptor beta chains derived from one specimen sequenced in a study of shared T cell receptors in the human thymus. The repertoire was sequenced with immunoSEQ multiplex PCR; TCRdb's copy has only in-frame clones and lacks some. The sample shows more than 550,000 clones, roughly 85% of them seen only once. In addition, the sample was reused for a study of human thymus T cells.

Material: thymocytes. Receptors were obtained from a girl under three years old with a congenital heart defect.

The CDR3 protein is CASSQEEVRGIGTEAFF. In DNA form, the CDR3 reads TGCGCCAGCAGCCAAGAGGAGGTCCGGGGGATCGGCACTGAAGCTTTCTTT. V is TRBV4-3 and J is TRBJ1-1; a weak D match, TRBD1 (5 bases). Germline-derived CDR1 and CDR2 are LGHNA and YSLEER. The germline V and J ends were trimmed by 0 bases and 4 bases, with 18 bases remaining between them. This CDR3 is built from 17 residues.

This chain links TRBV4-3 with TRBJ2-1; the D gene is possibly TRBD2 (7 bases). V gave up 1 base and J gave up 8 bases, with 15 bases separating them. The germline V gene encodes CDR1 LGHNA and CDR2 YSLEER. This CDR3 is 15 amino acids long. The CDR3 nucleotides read TGCGCCAGCAGCCAAGGAATAACGGGGGGCTATGAGCAGTTCTTC. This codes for CASSQGITGGYEQFF.

CDR3 sequence: CASSLDWAQEQPQHF. The DNA of the CDR3 is TGTGCCAGCAGCTTAGATTGGGCACAAGAACAGCCCCAGCATTTT. The chain uses TRBV11-2 and TRBJ1-5, with D hard to call. The CDR3 runs to 15 residues. CDR1 SGHAT and CDR2 FQNNGV come from the germline V gene. The V end was cut by 0 bases, the J end by 7 bases, with 13 bases between.

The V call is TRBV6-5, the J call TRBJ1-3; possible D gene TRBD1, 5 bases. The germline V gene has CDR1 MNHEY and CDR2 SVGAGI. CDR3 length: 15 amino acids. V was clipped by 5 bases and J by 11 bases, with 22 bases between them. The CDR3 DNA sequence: TGTGCCAGCAGTCACAACCTCAGGGATAGTTTCGCCATATATTTT. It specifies CASSHNLRDSFAIYF.

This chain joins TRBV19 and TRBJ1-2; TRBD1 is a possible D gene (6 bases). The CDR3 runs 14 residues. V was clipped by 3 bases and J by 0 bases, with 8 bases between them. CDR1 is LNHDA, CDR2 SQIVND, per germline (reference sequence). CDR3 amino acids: CASSIRTANYGYTF. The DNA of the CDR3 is TGTGCCAGTAGTATCCGGACAGCTAACTATGGCTACACCTTC. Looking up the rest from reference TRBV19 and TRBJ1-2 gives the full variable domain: DGGITQSPKYLFRKEGQNVTLSCEQNLNHDAMYWYRQDPGQGLRLIYYSQIVNDFQKGDIAEGYSVSREKKESFPLTVTSAQKNPTAFYLCASSIRTANYGYTFGSGTRLTVV.

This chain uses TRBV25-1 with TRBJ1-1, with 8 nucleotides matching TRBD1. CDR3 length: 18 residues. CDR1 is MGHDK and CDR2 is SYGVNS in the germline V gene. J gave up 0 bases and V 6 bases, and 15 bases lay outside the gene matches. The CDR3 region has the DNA TGTGCCAGCAGCGAAAGGACAGGGAGGGCTGAGGTGAACACTGAAGCTTTCTTT. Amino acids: CASSERTGRAEVNTEAFF.

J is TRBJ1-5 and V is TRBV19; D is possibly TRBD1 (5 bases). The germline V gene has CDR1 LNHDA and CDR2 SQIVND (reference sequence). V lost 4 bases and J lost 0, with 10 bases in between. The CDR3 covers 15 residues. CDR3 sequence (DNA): TGTGCCAGTAGTAGATTCAGGGATAGCAATCAGCCCCAGCATTTT. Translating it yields CASSRFRDSNQPQHF.

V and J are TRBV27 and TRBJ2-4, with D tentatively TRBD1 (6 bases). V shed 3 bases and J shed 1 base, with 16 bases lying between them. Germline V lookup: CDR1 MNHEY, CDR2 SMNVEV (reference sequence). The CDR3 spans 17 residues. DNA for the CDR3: TGTGCCAGCAGTTTTCTTCGGGGAACAGGGGCCAAAAACATTCAGTACTTC. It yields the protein CASSFLRGTGAKNIQYF.

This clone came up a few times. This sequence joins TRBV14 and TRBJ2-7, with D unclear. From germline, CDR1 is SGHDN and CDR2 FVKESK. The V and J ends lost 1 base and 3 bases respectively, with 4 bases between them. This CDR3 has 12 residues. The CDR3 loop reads CASSQGSYEQYF. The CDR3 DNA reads TGTGCCAGCAGCCAAGGGAGCTACGAGCAGTACTTC.

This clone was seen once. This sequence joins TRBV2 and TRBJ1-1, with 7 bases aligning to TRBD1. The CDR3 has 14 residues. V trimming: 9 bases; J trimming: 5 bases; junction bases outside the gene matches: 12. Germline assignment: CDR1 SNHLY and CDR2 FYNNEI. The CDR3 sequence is CASRNRGGETEAFF. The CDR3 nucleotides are TGTGCCAGTCGTAACAGGGGCGGAGAGACTGAAGCTTTCTTT. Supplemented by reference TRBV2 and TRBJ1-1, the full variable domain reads EPEVTQTPSHQVTQMGQEVILRCVPISNHLYFYWYRQILGQKVEFLVSFYNNEISEKSEIFDDQFSVERPDGSNFTLKIRSTKLEDSAMYFCASRNRGGETEAFFGQGTRLTVV.

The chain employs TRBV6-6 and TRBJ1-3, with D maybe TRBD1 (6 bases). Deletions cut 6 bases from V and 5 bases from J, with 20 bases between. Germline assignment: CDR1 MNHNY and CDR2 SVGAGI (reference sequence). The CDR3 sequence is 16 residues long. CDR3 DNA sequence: TGTGCCAGCAGCCCTTTAGGACAGATCCAAAGAAACACCATATATTTT. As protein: CASSPLGQIQRNTIYF.

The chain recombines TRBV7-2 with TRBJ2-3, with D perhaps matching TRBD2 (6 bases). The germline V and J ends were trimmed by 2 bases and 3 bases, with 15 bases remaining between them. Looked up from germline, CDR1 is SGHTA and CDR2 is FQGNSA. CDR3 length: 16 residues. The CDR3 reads CASSLLGGVGTDTQYF. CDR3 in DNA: TGTGCCAGCAGCTTACTCGGCGGGGTGGGGACAGATACGCAGTATTTT.

In nucleotides, the CDR3 is TGCGCCAGCAGCTTAAAATACGGGACACAGAGGGAAATTTCTTACGAGCAGTACTTC. Translated, it gives CASSLKYGTQREISYEQYF. The chain links TRBV5-1 to TRBJ2-7, with D possibly TRBD1 on 6 matching bases. The V and J ends lost 2 bases and 4 bases respectively, with 28 bases between them. CDR1 is SGHRS and CDR2 is YFSETQ in the germline V gene. This CDR3 comprises 19 residues.

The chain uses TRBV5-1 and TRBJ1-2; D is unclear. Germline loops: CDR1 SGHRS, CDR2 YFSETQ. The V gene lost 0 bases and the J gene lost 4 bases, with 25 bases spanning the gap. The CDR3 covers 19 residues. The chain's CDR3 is CASSLGPGSGVRALYGYTF. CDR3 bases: TGCGCCAGCAGCTTGGGTCCCGGGTCCGGGGTCCGGGCCCTCTATGGCTACACCTTC.

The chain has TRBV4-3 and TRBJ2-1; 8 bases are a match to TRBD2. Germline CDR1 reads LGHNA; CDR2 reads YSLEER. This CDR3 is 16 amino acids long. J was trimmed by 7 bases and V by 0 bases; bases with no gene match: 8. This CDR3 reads CASSQDLAGRSNEQFF. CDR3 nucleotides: TGCGCCAGCAGCCAAGACTTAGCGGGGAGGAGTAATGAGCAGTTCTTC.

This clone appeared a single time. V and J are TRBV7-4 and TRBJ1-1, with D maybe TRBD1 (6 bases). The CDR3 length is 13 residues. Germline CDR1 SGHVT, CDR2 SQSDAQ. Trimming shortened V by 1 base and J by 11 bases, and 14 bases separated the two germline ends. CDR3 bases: TGTGCCAGCAGCTTAGGAGGGGGGGCTCCGGCTTTCTTT. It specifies CASSLGGGAPAFF.

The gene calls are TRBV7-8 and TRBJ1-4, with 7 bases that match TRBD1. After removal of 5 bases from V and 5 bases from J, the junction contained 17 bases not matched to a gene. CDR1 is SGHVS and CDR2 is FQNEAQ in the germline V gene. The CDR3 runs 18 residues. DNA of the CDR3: TGTGCCAGCAGCCCCCTGCCTCTTCCGGGACAGATAAATGAAAAACTGTTTTTT. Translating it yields CASSPLPLPGQINEKLFF.

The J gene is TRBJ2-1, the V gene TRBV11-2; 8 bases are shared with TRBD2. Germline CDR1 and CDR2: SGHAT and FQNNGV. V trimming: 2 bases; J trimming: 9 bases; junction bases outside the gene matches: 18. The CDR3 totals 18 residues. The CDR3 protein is CASSLKPLRLAWVVEQFF. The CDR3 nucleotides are TGTGCCAGCAGCTTAAAACCCCTCAGACTAGCGTGGGTTGTTGAGCAGTTCTTC.

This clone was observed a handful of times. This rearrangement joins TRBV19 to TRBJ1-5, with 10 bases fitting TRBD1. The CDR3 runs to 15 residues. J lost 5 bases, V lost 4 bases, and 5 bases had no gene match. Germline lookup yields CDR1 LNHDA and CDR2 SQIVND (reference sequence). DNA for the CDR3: TGTGCCAGTAGTAACCTAGGGACAGGGGATCAGCCCCAGCATTTT. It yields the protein CASSNLGTGDQPQHF.

CDR3: CASSDRGYGYTF. DNA of the CDR3: TGTGCCAGCAGTGACAGGGGTTACGGCTACACCTTC. This chain joins TRBV25-1 and TRBJ1-2; tentatively, D is TRBD1 (6 bases). V lost 3 bases, J lost 8 bases, and 10 bases lay in between. CDR1 and CDR2 from the germline V gene are MGHDK and SYGVNS. The CDR3 totals 12 residues.

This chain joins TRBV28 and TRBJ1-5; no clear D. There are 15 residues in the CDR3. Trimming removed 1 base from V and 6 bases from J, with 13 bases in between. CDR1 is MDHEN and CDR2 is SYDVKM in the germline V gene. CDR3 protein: CASSLSERVGQPQHF. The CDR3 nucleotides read TGTGCCAGCAGTTTATCGGAGAGGGTCGGTCAGCCCCAGCATTTT.

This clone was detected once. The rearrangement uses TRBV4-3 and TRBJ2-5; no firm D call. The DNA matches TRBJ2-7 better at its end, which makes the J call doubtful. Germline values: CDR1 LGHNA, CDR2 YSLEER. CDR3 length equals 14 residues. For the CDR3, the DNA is TGCGCCAGCAGCCAAGAGTACAGTATCTACGAGCAGTACTTC. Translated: CASSQEYSIYEQYF.

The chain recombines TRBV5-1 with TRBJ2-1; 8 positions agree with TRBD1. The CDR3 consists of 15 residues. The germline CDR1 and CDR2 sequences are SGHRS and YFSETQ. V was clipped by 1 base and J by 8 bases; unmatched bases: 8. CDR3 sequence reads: CASSLSLDREHEQFF. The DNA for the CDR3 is TGCGCCAGCAGCTTGTCTCTGGACAGGGAACATGAGCAGTTCTTC.

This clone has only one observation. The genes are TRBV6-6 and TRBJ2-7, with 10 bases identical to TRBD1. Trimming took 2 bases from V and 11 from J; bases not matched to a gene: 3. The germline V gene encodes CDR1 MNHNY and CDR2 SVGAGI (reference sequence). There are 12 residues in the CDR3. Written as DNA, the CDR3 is TGTGCCAGCAGTTACACGGACAGGGGGAAGTACTTC. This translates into CASSYTDRGKYF.

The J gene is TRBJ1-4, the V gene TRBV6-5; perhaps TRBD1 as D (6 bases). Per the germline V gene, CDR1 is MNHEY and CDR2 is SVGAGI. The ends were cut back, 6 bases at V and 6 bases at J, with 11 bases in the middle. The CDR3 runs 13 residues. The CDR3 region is CASRGGSDEKLFF. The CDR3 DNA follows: TGTGCCAGCAGAGGGGGTTCGGATGAAAAACTGTTTTTT.

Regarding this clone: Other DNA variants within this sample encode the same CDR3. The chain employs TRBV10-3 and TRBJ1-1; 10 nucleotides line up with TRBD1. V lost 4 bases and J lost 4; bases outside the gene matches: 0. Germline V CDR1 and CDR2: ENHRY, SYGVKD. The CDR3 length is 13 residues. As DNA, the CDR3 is TGTGCCATCAGTGGGACAGGGGGCACTGAAGCTTTCTTT. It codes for CAISGTGGTEAFF.

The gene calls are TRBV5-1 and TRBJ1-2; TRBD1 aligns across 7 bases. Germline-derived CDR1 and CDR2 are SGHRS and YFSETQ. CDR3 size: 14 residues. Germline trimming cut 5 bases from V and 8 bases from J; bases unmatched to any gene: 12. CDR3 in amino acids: CASSWGQYSLGYTF. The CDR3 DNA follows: TGCGCCAGCAGTTGGGGACAGTACTCCCTCGGCTACACCTTC.

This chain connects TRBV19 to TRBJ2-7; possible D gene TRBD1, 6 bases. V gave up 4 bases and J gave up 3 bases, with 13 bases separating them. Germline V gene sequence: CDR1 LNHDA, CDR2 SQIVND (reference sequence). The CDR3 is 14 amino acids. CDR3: CASSSASGVYEQYF. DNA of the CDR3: TGTGCCAGTAGTAGCGCGTCAGGGGTCTACGAGCAGTACTTC.

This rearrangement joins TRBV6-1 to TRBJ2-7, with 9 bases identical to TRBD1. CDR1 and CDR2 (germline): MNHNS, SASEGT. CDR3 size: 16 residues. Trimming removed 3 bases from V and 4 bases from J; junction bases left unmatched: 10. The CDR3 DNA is TGTGCCAGCAGTGACCACAGGGGGCTAATCGGGTACGAGCAGTACTTC. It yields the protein CASSDHRGLIGYEQYF.